These 8 T cell receptor beta chains were all obtained from the same sample, sequenced in a study of blood T cell repertoires in COVID-19. Method: immunoSEQ multiplex PCR; TCRdb's copy keeps in-frame clones and lacks some. The repertoire holds roughly 170,000 clones, more than 85% seen once, with about 2.5% in the top ten. The specimen sequenced was peripheral blood. These receptors came from a man between 35 and 55 years old with active or convalescent COVID-19.

The CDR3 sequence is CASSLPQGGGTDTQYF. The CDR3 DNA reads as TGCGCCAGCAGCTTGCCGCAAGGCGGAGGAACAGATACGCAGTATTTT. V is TRBV5-1 and J is TRBJ2-3, with D possibly matching TRBD2 (5 bases). Trimming removed 1 base from V and 3 bases from J, with 15 bases in between. The CDR3 has 16 amino acids. CDR1 and CDR2 (germline): SGHRS, YFSETQ.

This clone occurred once. The chain is built from TRBV5-5 and TRBJ1-3; possible D gene TRBD1, 6 bases. This CDR3 region has 16 residues. The germline V gene has CDR1 SGHKS and CDR2 YYEKEE (reference sequence). Trimming removed 4 bases from V and 0 bases from J, with 14 bases in between. CDR3 in DNA: TGTGCCAGCAGCCTCGACAGGCAGTTCTCTGGAAACACCATATATTTT. This translates into CASSLDRQFSGNTIYF.

The chain links TRBV2 to TRBJ1-4; possible D gene TRBD1, 5 bases. Germline V gene lookup returns CDR1 SNHLY and CDR2 FYNNEI. V dropped 5 bases and J dropped 4 bases, with 14 bases sitting between them. The CDR3 covers 15 residues. Written as DNA, the CDR3 is TGTGCCAGCAGTCCACCTCCGGGACTTAATGAAAAACTGTTTTTT. Protein product: CASSPPPGLNEKLFF.

This rearrangement joins TRBV5-1 to TRBJ2-2; 11 nucleotides agree with TRBD1. Germline CDR1 and CDR2: SGHRS and YFSETQ. This CDR3 spans 16 amino acids. J lost 5 bases, V lost 2 bases, and 5 bases had no gene match. CDR3 DNA sequence: TGCGCCAGCAGCTTCGGTGGGACAGGGGGGACCGGGGAGCTGTTTTTT. Amino acid sequence: CASSFGGTGGTGELFF. Using reference TRBV5-1 and TRBJ2-2 for the parts outside the CDR3, the full variable domain is KAGVTQTPRYLIKTRGQQVTLSCSPISGHRSVSWYQQTPGQGLQFLFEYFSETQRNKGNFPGRFSGRQFSNSRSEMNVSTLELGDSALYLCASSFGGTGGTGELFFGEGSRLTVL.

The chain recombines TRBV9 with TRBJ2-7, with TRBD1 matching over 7 bases. Germline loops: CDR1 SGDLS, CDR2 YYNGEE. Trimming at V came to 0 bases and at J to 4 bases, leaving 7 bases not matched to a gene. The CDR3 contains 15 residues. This chain's CDR3 is CASSVDRQGWYEQYF. Written as DNA, the CDR3 is TGTGCCAGCAGCGTAGACCGACAGGGATGGTACGAGCAGTACTTC.

The chain couples TRBV11-2 to TRBJ2-3; TRBD1 matches 7 bases. This CDR3 has 16 amino acids. CDR1 and CDR2 (germline): SGHAT, FQNNGV. J was trimmed by 3 bases and V by 3 bases; bases with no gene match: 9. CDR3 protein: CASSFEGQAATDTQYF. CDR3 DNA: TGTGCCAGCAGCTTTGAAGGACAGGCGGCAACAGATACGCAGTATTTT.

The chain uses TRBV28 and TRBJ1-4, with D uncertain. Between the trimmed V and J ends, which lost 3 bases and 8 bases, there was a span of 16 bases. The germline gives CDR1 MDHEN, CDR2 SYDVKM. The CDR3 loop spans 15 amino acids. The CDR3 DNA is TGTGCCAGCAGTTTGAATTACGGGGTGCGGGAAAAACTGTTTTTT. Its translation is CASSLNYGVREKLFF.

The chain recombines TRBV5-1 with TRBJ1-1; 8 bases align to TRBD1. Trimming took 0 bases from V and 3 from J; bases not matched to a gene: 4. From germline, CDR1 is SGHRS and CDR2 YFSETQ. The CDR3 extends over 15 amino acids. The CDR3 coding sequence is TGCGCCAGCAGCTTGGCAGGGGGCGGTTACACTGAAGCTTTCTTT. It specifies CASSLAGGGYTEAFF.